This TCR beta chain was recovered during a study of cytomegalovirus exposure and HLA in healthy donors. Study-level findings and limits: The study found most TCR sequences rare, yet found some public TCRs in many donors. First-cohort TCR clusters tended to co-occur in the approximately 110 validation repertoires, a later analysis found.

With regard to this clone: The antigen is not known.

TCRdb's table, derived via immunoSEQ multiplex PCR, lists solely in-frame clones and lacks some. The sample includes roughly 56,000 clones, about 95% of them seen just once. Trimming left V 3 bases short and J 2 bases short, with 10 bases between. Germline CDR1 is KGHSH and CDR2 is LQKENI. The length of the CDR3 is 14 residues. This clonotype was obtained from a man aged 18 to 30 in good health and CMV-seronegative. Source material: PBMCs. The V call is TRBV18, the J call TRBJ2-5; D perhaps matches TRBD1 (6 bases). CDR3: CASSPRGQQETQYF. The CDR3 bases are TGTGCCAGCTCACCTCGTGGACAGCAAGAGACCCAGTACTTC.